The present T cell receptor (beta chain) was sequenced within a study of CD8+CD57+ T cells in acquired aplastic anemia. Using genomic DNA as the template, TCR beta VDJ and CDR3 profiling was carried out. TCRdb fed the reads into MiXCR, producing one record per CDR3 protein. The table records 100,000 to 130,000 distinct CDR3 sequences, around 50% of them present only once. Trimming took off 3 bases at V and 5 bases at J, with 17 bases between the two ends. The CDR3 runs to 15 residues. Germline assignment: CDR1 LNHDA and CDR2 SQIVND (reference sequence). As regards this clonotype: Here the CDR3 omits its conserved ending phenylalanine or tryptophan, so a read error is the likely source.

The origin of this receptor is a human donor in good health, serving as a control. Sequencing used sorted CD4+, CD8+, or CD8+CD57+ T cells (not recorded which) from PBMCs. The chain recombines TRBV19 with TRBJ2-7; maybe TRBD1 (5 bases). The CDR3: CASSISSGIGDEQYL. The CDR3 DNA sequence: TGTGCCAGTAGTATTTCTTCAGGGATTGGTGACGAGCAGTACCTC.